The 30 T cell receptor beta chains reported below all come from one sample, sequenced in a study of T cell repertoires in cytomegalovirus infection. TCRdb reprocessed the reads with MiXCR, giving one entry per CDR3 protein. The table has 100,000 to 150,000 distinct CDR3 sequences, roughly a quarter seen once. The antigens these receptors bind are not known. The sequenced sample consisted of PBMCs, sequenced either directly or after in vitro stimulation (not recorded which). These receptor sequences come from a human donor in good health (CMV status not recorded). Some clones in this sample may be carry-over from other donors' samples.

The V gene is TRBV12-3 or TRBV12-4, the J gene TRBJ2-1, with 9 bases fitting TRBD2. V shed 0 bases and J 4 bases; nucleotides not matched to a gene: 7. CDR3 size: 17 residues. The CDR3 DNA follows: TGTGCCAGCAGTTTAGCCCTTGGCGGGAGGGGTTACAATGAGCAGTTCTTC. Translation gives CASSLALGGRGYNEQFF.

The V gene is TRBV6-1, the J gene TRBJ2-7; 8 bases are a match to TRBD1. V shed 6 bases, J shed 3 bases, and the junction held 1 base outside the gene matches. Germline V CDR1 and CDR2: MNHNS, SASEGT. The CDR3 consists of 12 residues. CDR3 amino acids: CASRTGGYEQYF. The CDR3 region has the DNA TGTGCCAGCAGAACAGGGGGCTACGAGCAGTACTTC.

The V call is TRBV12-5, the J call TRBJ2-1; 10 bases fit TRBD2. V shed 0 bases, J shed 9 bases, and the junction held 8 bases outside the gene matches. This CDR3 contains 16 residues. CDR1 is LGHNT and CDR2 is FRNRAP in the germline V gene. The CDR3: CASGLVSSGSPREQFF. CDR3 sequence (DNA): TGTGCTAGTGGTTTGGTATCTAGCGGGAGTCCACGTGAGCAGTTCTTC.

The V and J genes are TRBV6-2 or TRBV6-3 and TRBJ1-3; D not resolved. Trimming cost V 2 bases and J 5 bases, with 13 bases left between them. The CDR3 extends over 15 amino acids. From germline, CDR1 is MNHEY and CDR2 SVGEGT. The CDR3, as DNA: TGTGCCAGCAGTTACCGCCGCGGGGAACGAAACACCATATATTTT. It is translated as CASSYRRGERNTIYF.

This rearrangement joins TRBV4-1 to TRBJ2-3; D gene ambiguous. The CDR3 extends over 14 amino acids. V lost 4 bases to trimming and J lost 1 base, with 9 bases between them. Germline V lookup: CDR1 MGHRA, CDR2 YSYEKL. The DNA of the CDR3 is TGCGCCAGCAGCCCTAATGTGGGCACAGATACGCAGTATTTT. Translated: CASSPNVGTDTQYF.

There are many counts of this clonotype. V gene TRBV7-9 combines with J gene TRBJ2-7; 9 positions agree with TRBD1. Trimming cost V 5 bases and J 3 bases; bases outside gene matches: 8. CDR1 SEHNR and CDR2 FQNEAQ come from the germline V gene (reference sequence). The CDR3 contains 15 residues. CDR3: CASSQTGTGLYEQYF. Here the CDR3 DNA reads TGTGCCAGCAGCCAGACCGGGACAGGGCTCTACGAGCAGTACTTC.

This rearrangement joins TRBV28 to TRBJ2-1; 11 nucleotides match TRBD2. The germline CDR1 and CDR2 sequences are MDHEN and SYDVKM. The CDR3 is 16 amino acids. Trimming at V came to 2 bases and at J to 6 bases, leaving 6 bases not matched to a gene. DNA of the CDR3: TGTGCCAGCAGTTTAGTACTAGCGGGAGCGGTCAATGAGCAGTTCTTC. The encoded protein is CASSLVLAGAVNEQFF.

This clonotype was observed a handful of times. The rearrangement uses TRBV4-1 and TRBJ2-7, with D possibly matching TRBD1 (6 bases). The CDR3 runs to 14 residues. Per germline, CDR1 MGHRA and CDR2 YSYEKL. Between the trimmed V and J ends, which lost 4 bases and 3 bases, there was a span of 13 bases. The CDR3 DNA follows: TGCGCCAGCAGCCCACAGGGCTTCGGCTACGAGCAGTACTTC. This sequence encodes CASSPQGFGYEQYF.

This clonotype was seen only a few times. The V call is TRBV6-5, the J call TRBJ1-4; 11 bases agree with TRBD1. CDR1 and CDR2 (germline): MNHEY, SVGAGI. J gave up 0 bases and V 9 bases, and 6 bases lay outside the gene matches. This CDR3 has 16 residues. CDR3: CASGQGAFPTNEKLFF. As DNA, the CDR3 is TGTGCCAGTGGACAGGGGGCTTTCCCAACTAATGAAAAACTGTTTTTT.

The rearrangement joins TRBV6-6 to TRBJ2-7; 11 bases fit TRBD1. V lost 2 bases and J lost 5; bases outside the gene matches: 5. This CDR3 spans 15 amino acids. Germline lookup yields CDR1 MNHNY and CDR2 SVGAGI (reference sequence). In DNA form, the CDR3 reads TGTGCCAGCAGTTACACAGGACAGGGGGCACACGAGCAGTACTTC. Amino acids: CASSYTGQGAHEQYF.

The CDR3 bases are TGTGCCAGCAGTGAATACGAGGGAGCTAGCACAGATACGCAGTATTTT. Amino acids: CASSEYEGASTDTQYF. The chain links TRBV25-1 to TRBJ2-3, with D perhaps matching TRBD2 (5 bases). There are 16 residues in the CDR3. Germline V gives CDR1 MGHDK, CDR2 SYGVNS. Trimming removed 0 bases at V and 0 bases at J, with 10 bases between.

This clonotype came up a few times. The rearrangement links TRBV12-5 to TRBJ2-3; D remains unclear. From germline, CDR1 is LGHNT and CDR2 FRNRAP. The V gene lost 6 bases and the J gene lost 0 bases, with 7 bases spanning the gap. The CDR3 runs to 13 residues. The CDR3 is CASGASSTDTQYF. DNA for the CDR3: TGTGCTAGTGGAGCATCTAGCACAGATACGCAGTATTTT.

This sequence joins TRBV19 and TRBJ2-1; 9 bases line up with TRBD2. The trim removed 10 bases at V and 7 bases at J, leaving 14 bases unmatched. In germline, CDR1 is LNHDA, CDR2 SQIVND (reference sequence). This CDR3 is built from 15 residues. The CDR3 DNA sequence: TGTGCCACCCGGGGTAGCGGGAGCGGTAGGAATGAGCAGTTCTTC. It encodes CATRGSGSGRNEQFF.

This clonotype was observed a handful of times. The V and J genes are TRBV7-9 and TRBJ2-5, with D tentatively TRBD2 (6 bases). The V end was cut by 5 bases, the J end by 1 base, with 11 bases between. Germline CDR1 SEHNR, CDR2 FQNEAQ (reference sequence). The CDR3 is made up of 14 amino acids. CDR3 protein: CASSPLGGQETQYF. CDR3 bases: TGTGCCAGCAGCCCCCTGGGGGGCCAAGAGACCCAGTACTTC.

The chain uses TRBV19 and TRBJ2-1; 12 bases line up with TRBD1. The V segment lost 5 bases and the J segment 12 bases; nucleotides outside the gene matches: 20. This CDR3 has 18 amino acids. The germline gives CDR1 LNHDA, CDR2 SQIVND (reference sequence). The CDR3 region is CASSPGTGGRRQGAGQFF. The DNA of the CDR3 is TGTGCCAGTAGTCCCGGGACAGGGGGCAGGAGACAGGGGGCAGGGCAGTTCTTC.

At least ten counts were recorded for this clonotype. The chain carries TRBV7-9 and TRBJ2-1, with TRBD2 identical over 9 bases. The length of the CDR3 is 19 residues. V dropped 5 bases and J dropped 0; count of bases not matched to a gene: 14. Germline V gene data show CDR1 as SEHNR and CDR2 as FQNEAQ (reference sequence). In DNA, the CDR3 is TGTGCCAGCAGCCCGAGGCCAGCGGGAGGTCGTAGCTCCTACAATGAGCAGTTCTTC. It codes for CASSPRPAGGRSSYNEQFF. The whole variable domain, filled in from reference TRBV7-9 and TRBJ2-1, reads DTGVSQNPRHKITKRGQNVTFRCDPISEHNRLYWYRQTLGQGPEFLTYFQNEAQLEKSRLLSDRFSAERPKGSFSTLEIQRTEQGDSAMYLCASSPRPAGGRSSYNEQFFGPGTRLTVL.

This clonotype came up many times. The chain joins TRBV4-2 to TRBJ1-1; D gene uncertain. Between the trimmed V and J ends, which lost 3 bases and 1 base, there was a span of 9 bases. Germline CDR1 LGHNA, CDR2 YNFKEQ. The CDR3 runs to 14 residues. CDR3 amino acids: CASSQFEENTEAFF. In nucleotides, the CDR3 is TGTGCCAGCAGCCAGTTTGAGGAGAACACTGAAGCTTTCTTT.

This clonotype was found a few times. The V gene is TRBV7-9, the J gene TRBJ2-5; 10 positions match TRBD2. The CDR3 contains 13 residues. With V trimmed by 7 bases and J by 5 bases, 4 bases remained unmatched. The V gene's germline CDR1 is SEHNR and CDR2 FQNEAQ (reference sequence). CDR3 residues: CASTGLARETQYF. The CDR3, as DNA: TGTGCCAGCACGGGACTAGCGCGGGAGACCCAGTACTTC. Filled out from reference TRBV7-9 and TRBJ2-5, the complete variable domain reads DTGVSQNPRHKITKRGQNVTFRCDPISEHNRLYWYRQTLGQGPEFLTYFQNEAQLEKSRLLSDRFSAERPKGSFSTLEIQRTEQGDSAMYLCASTGLARETQYFGPGTRLLVL.

The rearrangement links TRBV20-1 to TRBJ1-5; possible D gene TRBD1, 6 bases. The germline V and J ends were trimmed by 3 bases and 10 bases, with 13 bases remaining between them. This CDR3 has 12 residues. Per the germline V gene, CDR1 is DFQATT and CDR2 is SNEGSKA (reference sequence). The CDR3: CSASGGGGPQHF. The CDR3 nucleotides are TGCAGTGCTAGCGGAGGGGGTGGACCCCAGCATTTT.

V is TRBV28 and J is TRBJ2-7; D is undetermined. Germline V gene lookup returns CDR1 MDHEN and CDR2 SYDVKM. This CDR3 is 13 amino acids long. V was trimmed by 5 bases and J by 6 bases, leaving 14 bases between them. Written as DNA, the CDR3 is TGTGCCAGCAGTCCCCAGGCCCCACTCGAGCAGTACTTC. This sequence encodes CASSPQAPLEQYF. The whole variable domain, remainder taken from reference TRBV28 and TRBJ2-7, is DVKVTQSSRYLVKRTGEKVFLECVQDMDHENMFWYRQDPGLGLRLIYFSYDVKMKEKGDIPEGYSVSREKKERFSLILESASTNQTSMYLCASSPQAPLEQYFGPGTRLTVT.

This clonotype was observed a few times. For the CDR3, the DNA is TGTGCCAGCAGGGCGGGGCCCGGTAACACCGGGGAGCTGTTTTTT. Its translation: CASRAGPGNTGELFF. The V gene is TRBV7-2, the J gene TRBJ2-2, with D maybe TRBD2 (6 bases). Germline V gene data show CDR1 as SGHTA and CDR2 as FQGNSA. Trimming pared 6 bases from V and 2 bases from J, leaving 13 bases between. The CDR3 consists of 15 residues.

The chain carries TRBV6-2 or TRBV6-3 and TRBJ1-1; unclear D gene. Germline V gene lookup returns CDR1 MNHEY and CDR2 SVGEGT. Trimming removed 6 bases at V and 3 bases at J, with 11 bases between. The CDR3 extends over 13 amino acids. The CDR3: CASSQHHYTEAFF. The CDR3 DNA follows: TGTGCCAGCAGCCAACATCACTACACTGAAGCTTTCTTT.

This clonotype was recorded a few times. This chain uses TRBV29-1 with TRBJ1-2; TRBD1 agrees at 10 bases. Germline values: CDR1 SQVTM, CDR2 ANQGSEA. The CDR3 runs 14 residues. The J segment lost 5 bases and the V segment lost 6 bases, leaving 9 bases of the junction unmatched. The CDR3 region has the DNA TGCAGCGTAACCGGGGGACAGGGGCTTTATGGCTACACCTTC. Translation gives CSVTGGQGLYGYTF.

The CDR3 loop reads CASSLSVGGTTDTQYF. CDR3 in DNA: TGTGCCAGCAGTTTATCGGTCGGGGGGACCACAGATACGCAGTATTTT. V is TRBV12-3 or TRBV12-4 and J is TRBJ2-3; 7 positions match TRBD2. The CDR3 totals 16 residues. J lost 2 bases, V lost 2 bases, and 7 bases had no gene match.

This clonotype was observed at least ten times. The chain is built from TRBV28 and TRBJ1-3, with D uncertain. The length of the CDR3 is 16 residues. Germline CDR1 reads MDHEN; CDR2 reads SYDVKM. The ends were cut back, 2 bases at V and 0 bases at J, with 11 bases in the middle. CDR3 sequence (DNA): TGTGCCAGCAGTTTACCCCCCCCGAGCTCTGGAAACACCATATATTTT. Translating gives CASSLPPPSSGNTIYF.

This clonotype was counted many times. The V call is TRBV7-2, the J call TRBJ2-3; D call uncertain. CDR3 length: 15 amino acids. CDR1 is SGHTA and CDR2 is FQGNSA in the germline V gene. V lost 5 bases and J lost 2, with 14 bases in between. The CDR3 DNA follows: TGTGCCAGCAGCCCCATAGCCGGATACACAGATACGCAGTATTTT. Protein: CASSPIAGYTDTQYF. The whole variable domain, remainder taken from reference TRBV7-2 and TRBJ2-3, is GAGVSQSPSNKVTEKGKDVELRCDPISGHTALYWYRQSLGQGLEFLIYFQGNSAPDKSGLPSDRFSAERTGGSVSTLTIQRTQQEDSAVYLCASSPIAGYTDTQYFGPGTRLTVL.

This clonotype was observed at least ten times. The gene calls are TRBV12-3 or TRBV12-4 and TRBJ2-7; a weak D match, TRBD1 (7 bases). The V and J ends lost 4 bases and 3 bases respectively, with 16 bases between them. The CDR3 extends over 15 amino acids. CDR3: CASSWGGTANYEQYF. The CDR3, as DNA: TGTGCCAGCAGTTGGGGCGGGACAGCAAACTACGAGCAGTACTTC.

This clonotype has a count of ten or more. The gene calls are TRBV7-2 and TRBJ2-1; D is undetermined. V dropped 5 bases and J dropped 0 bases, with 8 bases sitting between them. This CDR3 has 14 amino acids. Germline lookup yields CDR1 SGHTA and CDR2 FQGNSA. This chain's CDR3 is CASSPGSSYNEQFF. The DNA for the CDR3 is TGTGCCAGCAGCCCCGGCAGCTCCTACAATGAGCAGTTCTTC. The full variable domain, with the rest looked up from reference TRBV7-2 and TRBJ2-1, is GAGVSQSPSNKVTEKGKDVELRCDPISGHTALYWYRQSLGQGLEFLIYFQGNSAPDKSGLPSDRFSAERTGGSVSTLTIQRTQQEDSAVYLCASSPGSSYNEQFFGPGTRLTVL.

This chain connects TRBV10-3 to TRBJ2-1, with 8 positions matching TRBD2. From germline, CDR1 is ENHRY and CDR2 SYGVKD. The V gene end was trimmed by 0 bases and the J gene end by 5 bases; junction bases not matched to a gene: 6. The CDR3 sequence is 16 residues long. The CDR3 coding sequence is TGTGCCATCAGTGAGTCGACGGGGGGGGTTGACAATGAGCAGTTCTTC. Translated, it gives CAISESTGGVDNEQFF.

The V call is TRBV2, the J call TRBJ2-7, with TRBD1 as a possible D gene (5 bases). There are 17 residues in the CDR3. Trimming stripped 6 bases from V and 1 base from J, with 22 bases between. Germline V gives CDR1 SNHLY, CDR2 FYNNEI. CDR3 sequence (DNA): TGTGCCAGCAGCCACCCCAGGGTTCCCATAGGGTCCTACGAGCAGTACGTC. It specifies CASSHPRVPIGSYEQYV.